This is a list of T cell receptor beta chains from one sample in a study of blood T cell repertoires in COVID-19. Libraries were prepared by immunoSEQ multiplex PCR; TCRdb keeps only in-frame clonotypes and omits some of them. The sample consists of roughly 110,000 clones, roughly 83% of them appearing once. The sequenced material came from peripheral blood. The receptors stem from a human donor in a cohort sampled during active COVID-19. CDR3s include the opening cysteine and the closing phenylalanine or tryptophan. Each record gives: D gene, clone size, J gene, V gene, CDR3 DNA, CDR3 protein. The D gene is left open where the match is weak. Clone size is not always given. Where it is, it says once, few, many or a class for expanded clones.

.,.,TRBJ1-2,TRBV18,TGTGCCAGCTCACCAGGGTCGGCGGGGCTGGCGGGTGGCTACACCTTC,CASSPGSAGLAGGYTF
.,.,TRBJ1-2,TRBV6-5,TGTGCCAGCAGTTACTGGGGCGGCGGCTACACCTTC,CASSYWGGGYTF
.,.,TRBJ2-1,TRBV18,TGTGCCAGCTCACCAGGGGCTGGGCGCGGTAGCTCCTACAATGAGCAGTTCTTC,CASSPGAGRGSSYNEQFF
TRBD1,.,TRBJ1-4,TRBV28,TGTGCCAGCAGGGGATCGGGACAGTTTAATGAAAAACTGTTTTTT,CASRGSGQFNEKLFF
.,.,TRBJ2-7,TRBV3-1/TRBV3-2,TGTGCCAGCAGCCAAGGGGCTAGCGCCGTCTACGAGCAGTACTTC,CASSQGASAVYEQYF
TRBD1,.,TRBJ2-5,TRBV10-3,TGTGCCATCAGTGCAGGGGGCGCTCGGGGAGAGACCCAGTACTTC,CAISAGGARGETQYF
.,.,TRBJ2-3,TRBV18,TGTGCCAGCTCACCAGATAAGTGGGGAGCAGATACGCAGTATTTT,CASSPDKWGADTQYF
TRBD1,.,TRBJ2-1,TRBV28,TGTGCCAGCAGTTCTCACGGGACAGGGAGGAATGAGCAGTTCTTC,CASSSHGTGRNEQFF
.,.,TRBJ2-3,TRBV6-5,TGTGCCAGCAGTTACTCGAGCGATACGCAGTATTTT,CASSYSSDTQYF
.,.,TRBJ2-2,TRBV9,TGTGCCAGCAGCGTAGCTGGGCAGGGGGGTACCGGGGAGCTGTTTTTT,CASSVAGQGGTGELFF
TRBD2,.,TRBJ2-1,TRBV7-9,TGTGCCAGCAGGGCCAGCGGGAGCGGGAATGAGCAGTTCTTC,CASRASGSGNEQFF
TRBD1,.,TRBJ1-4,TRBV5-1,TGCGCCAGCAGCTTGGGACAGGGAGAAAAACTGTTTTTT,CASSLGQGEKLFF
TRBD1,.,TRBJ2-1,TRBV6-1,TGTGCCAGCAGTGATCAAAGGACAGGGCGCTCCTACAATGAGCAGTTCTTC,CASSDQRTGRSYNEQFF
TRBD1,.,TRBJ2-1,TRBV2,TGTGCCAGCAGTGCCGGGACAGGGGTCAATGAGCAGTTCTTC,CASSAGTGVNEQFF
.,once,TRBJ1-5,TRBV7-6,TGTGCCAGCAGCTCGTTGGAGGGAGGGGTGTCGGGTCAGCCCCAGCATTTT,CASSSLEGGVSGQPQHF
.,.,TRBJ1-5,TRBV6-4,TGTGCCAGCAGTGACGGGCTTTATAGCAATCAGCCCCAGCATTTT,CASSDGLYSNQPQHF
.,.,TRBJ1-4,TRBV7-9,TGTGCCAGCAGTCCTCGACAGGTTCGTGAAAAACTGTTTTTT,CASSPRQVREKLFF
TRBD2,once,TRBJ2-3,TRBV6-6,TGTGCCAGCAGGACTAGCGGGAGCACAGATACGCAGTATTTT,CASRTSGSTDTQYF
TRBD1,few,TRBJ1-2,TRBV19,TGTGCCAGTAGTCAAGACAGGGCCCAGGGCTATGGCTACACCTTC,CASSQDRAQGYGYTF
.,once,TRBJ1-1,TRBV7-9,TGTGCCAGCAGCTTTCAACGGGCGGTAAGAGGGACTGAAGCTTTCTTT,CASSFQRAVRGTEAFF
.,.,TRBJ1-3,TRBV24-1,TGTGCCACCAGTGATCCCGACACTGGAAACACCATATATTTT,CATSDPDTGNTIYF
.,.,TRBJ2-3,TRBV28,TGTGCCAGCACCTGGTCCGGGGGCACAGATACGCAGTATTTT,CASTWSGGTDTQYF
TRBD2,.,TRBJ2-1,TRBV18,TGTGCCAGCTCGGCGGGGGGGGCTGGTGAGCAGTTCTTC,CASSAGGAGEQFF
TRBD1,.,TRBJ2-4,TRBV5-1,TGCGCCAGCAGCCCAGGGACAGAAAGAAACATTCAGTACTTC,CASSPGTERNIQYF
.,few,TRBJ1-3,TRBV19,TGTGCCAGTAGTTCACCCTCGACAGGCAACACCATATATTTT,CASSSPSTGNTIYF
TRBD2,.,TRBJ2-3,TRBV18,TGTGCCAGCTCACTTACTAGCGGGAGTACAGATACGCAGTATTTT,CASSLTSGSTDTQYF
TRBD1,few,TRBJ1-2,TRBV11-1,TGTGCCAGCAGCTTCGACAGGGACTATGGCTACACCTTC,CASSFDRDYGYTF
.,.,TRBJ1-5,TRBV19,TGTGCCAGTATGACCACTCCGGGGCCCCAGCATTTT,CASMTTPGPQHF
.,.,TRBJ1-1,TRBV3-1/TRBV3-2,TGTGCCAGCAGCCATTTTGGGGCGAACACTGAAGCTTTCTTT,CASSHFGANTEAFF
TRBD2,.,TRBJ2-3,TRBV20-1,TGCAGTGCTAGTGCGGGAGCCATCACAGATACGCAGTATTTT,CSASAGAITDTQYF
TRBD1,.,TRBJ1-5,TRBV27,TGTGCCAGCCGGGACAGGGGGAATCAGCCCCAGCATTTT,CASRDRGNQPQHF
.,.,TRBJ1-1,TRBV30,TGTGCCTGGAGCAAAAATACTGAAGCTTTCTTT,CAWSKNTEAFF
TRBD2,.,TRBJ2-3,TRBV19,TGTGCCAGTAGTATTGTAGGACTAGCGGGCGGTACGCAGTATTTT,CASSIVGLAGGTQYF